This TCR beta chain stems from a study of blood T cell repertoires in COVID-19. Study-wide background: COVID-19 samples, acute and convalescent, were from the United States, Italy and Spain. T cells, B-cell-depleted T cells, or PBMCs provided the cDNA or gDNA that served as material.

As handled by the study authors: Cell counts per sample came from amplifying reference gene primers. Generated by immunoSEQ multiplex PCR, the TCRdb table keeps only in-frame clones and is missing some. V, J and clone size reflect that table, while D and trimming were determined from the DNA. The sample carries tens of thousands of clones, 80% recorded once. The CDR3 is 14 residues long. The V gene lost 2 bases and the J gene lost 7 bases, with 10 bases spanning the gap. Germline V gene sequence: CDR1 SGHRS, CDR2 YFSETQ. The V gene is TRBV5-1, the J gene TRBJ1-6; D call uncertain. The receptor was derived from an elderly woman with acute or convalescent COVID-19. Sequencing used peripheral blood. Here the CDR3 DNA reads TGCGCCAGCAGCTTTAGCCAGCTGAATTCACCCCTCCACTTT. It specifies CASSFSQLNSPLHF.